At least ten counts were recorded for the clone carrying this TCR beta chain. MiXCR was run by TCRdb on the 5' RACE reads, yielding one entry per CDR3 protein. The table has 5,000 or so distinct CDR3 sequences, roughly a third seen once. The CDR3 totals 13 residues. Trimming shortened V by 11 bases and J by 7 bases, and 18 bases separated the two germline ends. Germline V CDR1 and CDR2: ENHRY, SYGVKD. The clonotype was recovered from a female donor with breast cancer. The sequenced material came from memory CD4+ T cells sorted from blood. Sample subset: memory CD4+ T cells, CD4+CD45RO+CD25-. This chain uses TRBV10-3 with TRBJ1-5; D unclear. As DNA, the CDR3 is TGTGCCTCCCGGATGGAGGGCGCACAGCCCCAGCATTTT. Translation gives CASRMEGAQPQHF.